Following are 22 T cell receptor beta chains from one sample sequenced in a study of T cells after yellow fever vaccination. From the 5' RACE reads, TCRdb called clonotypes with MiXCR, one entry per CDR3 protein. Of about 400,000 distinct CDR3 sequences in the sample, approximately 5.7% were seen once. The material sequenced was PBMCs, taken 5 days after the yellow fever booster vaccination. These receptors came from a man aged 25 to 40 who received the YFV17D yellow fever vaccine.

This clonotype was counted ten times or more. This chain joins TRBV18 and TRBJ2-3; D is undetermined. The length of the CDR3 is 15 residues. Germline V gives CDR1 KGHSH, CDR2 LQKENI. With 3 bases removed from V and 0 bases from J, the gap between germline ends came to 10 bases. CDR3 DNA: TGTGCCAGCTCACCTATTGTGCCTAGCACAGATACGCAGTATTTT. Translation: CASSPIVPSTDTQYF.

There are a few counts of this clonotype. The rearrangement uses TRBV6-1 and TRBJ2-1; perhaps TRBD1 as D (5 bases). The CDR3 has 13 amino acids. Germline values: CDR1 MNHNS, CDR2 SASEGT. V lost 5 bases and J lost 6, with 11 bases in between. The CDR3 loop is CASSRSRANEQFF. CDR3 sequence (DNA): TGTGCCAGCAGTCGGTCCAGGGCCAATGAGCAGTTCTTC.

The chain has TRBV6-1 and TRBJ2-5; D is undetermined. V was clipped by 5 bases and J by 5 bases, with 15 bases between them. Looked up from germline, CDR1 is MNHNS and CDR2 is SASEGT. This CDR3 spans 14 amino acids. The CDR3 DNA sequence: TGTGCCAGCAGTCCCAGAGGTGCTTCGGAGACCCAGTACTTC. Translating it yields CASSPRGASETQYF.

This clonotype has at least ten counts. J is TRBJ1-6 and V is TRBV25-1; the D gene is possibly TRBD1 (5 bases). Germline values: CDR1 MGHDK, CDR2 SYGVNS. The V gene lost 2 bases and the J gene lost 7 bases, with 6 bases spanning the gap. The CDR3 sequence is 13 residues long. CDR3 protein: CASSEGGNSPLHF. DNA of the CDR3: TGTGCCAGCAGTGAAGGGGGAAATTCACCCCTCCACTTT.

This clonotype has more than one count but fewer than ten. The CDR3 DNA is TGCAGTGCTAGTTACAAGAGGAGCGGCGGGCTTAACTACGAGCAGTACTTC. Translation: CSASYKRSGGLNYEQYF. V is TRBV20-1 and J is TRBJ2-7; the D gene is possibly TRBD2 (5 bases). Per the germline V gene, CDR1 is DFQATT and CDR2 is SNEGSKA (reference sequence). This CDR3 comprises 17 residues. Trimming removed 3 bases from V and 3 bases from J, with 24 bases in between.

The J gene is TRBJ2-7, the V gene TRBV5-1; tentatively, D is TRBD2 (5 bases). Germline assignment: CDR1 SGHRS and CDR2 YFSETQ. CDR3 length: 14 residues. Between the trimmed V and J ends, which lost 4 bases and 4 bases, there was a span of 15 bases. The CDR3 nucleotides read TGCGCCAGCAGCCTGACCGATGGGAGATACGAGCAGTACTTC. Protein product: CASSLTDGRYEQYF.

This CDR3 is CSGRTGYEQYF. For the CDR3, the DNA is TGCAGCGGACGGACAGGGTACGAGCAGTACTTC. V and J are TRBV29-1 and TRBJ2-7; 8 nucleotides match TRBD1. V dropped 7 bases and J dropped 4; count of bases not matched to a gene: 3. Germline lookup yields CDR1 SQVTM and CDR2 ANQGSEA. The CDR3 extends over 11 amino acids.

The chain employs TRBV29-1 and TRBJ2-1, with 11 bases that match TRBD2. The CDR3 has 15 amino acids. J was trimmed by 6 bases and V by 6 bases; bases with no gene match: 10. Germline lookup yields CDR1 SQVTM and CDR2 ANQGSEA. The CDR3 nucleotides are TGCAGCGTAATACTAGCGGGAGTGGGGAGCAATGAGCAGTTCTTC. Its translation is CSVILAGVGSNEQFF.

This clonotype came up a few times. The V call is TRBV30, the J call TRBJ2-6; no definite D call. The germline V gene encodes CDR1 GTSNPN and CDR2 SVGIG (reference sequence). V lost 6 bases to trimming and J lost 0 bases, with 12 bases between them. The CDR3 contains 15 residues. This CDR3 is CACILGSSGANVLTF. The CDR3 nucleotides are TGTGCCTGTATCTTGGGCAGCTCTGGGGCCAACGTCCTGACTTTC.

This clonotype was seen repeatedly, ten times or more. The V and J genes are TRBV7-9 and TRBJ2-7, with TRBD1 matching 10 bases. The V segment lost 4 bases and the J segment 0 bases; nucleotides outside the gene matches: 3. CDR1 and CDR2 (germline): SEHNR, FQNEAQ (reference sequence). The CDR3 contains 15 residues. The CDR3 loop reads CASSWDRGYSYEQYF. Written as DNA, the CDR3 is TGTGCCAGCAGCTGGGACAGGGGTTACTCCTACGAGCAGTACTTC.

This clonotype was recorded a few times. At one end the junction does not follow the germline gene, possibly because of a read error. The chain couples TRBV7-9 to TRBJ1-5; 7 bases match TRBD1. This CDR3 is built from 13 residues. The germline V gene encodes CDR1 SEHNR and CDR2 FQNEAQ (reference sequence). CDR3 nucleotide sequence: TGTGCCAGCGCTAGGACAGGCAACCAGCCCCAGCATTTT. This encodes CASARTGNQPQHF.

The chain carries TRBV6-1 and TRBJ2-1; D unclear. CDR3 length: 13 amino acids. With 2 bases removed from V and 5 bases from J, the gap between germline ends came to 7 bases. Germline V lookup: CDR1 MNHNS, CDR2 SASEGT. CDR3 sequence (DNA): TGTGCCAGCAGTGAAAGGCGAAACAATGAGCAGTTCTTC. Residues: CASSERRNNEQFF.

A few counts support this clonotype. This chain connects TRBV20-1 to TRBJ2-1; D may correspond to TRBD1 or TRBD2 (5 bases each). CDR1 DFQATT and CDR2 SNEGSKA come from the germline V gene (reference sequence). V lost 3 bases to trimming and J lost 0 bases, with 12 bases between them. This CDR3 has 15 amino acids. CDR3: CSAREDTSSYNEQFF. Written as DNA, the CDR3 is TGCAGTGCTAGGGAGGACACGAGCTCCTACAATGAGCAGTTCTTC.

The J gene is TRBJ1-5, the V gene TRBV20-1; D is undetermined. The V gene lost 6 bases and the J gene lost 2 bases, with 17 bases spanning the gap. Germline V gene data show CDR1 as DFQATT and CDR2 as SNEGSKA (reference sequence). This CDR3 has 15 amino acids. Here the CDR3 reads CSAERVLWGNQPQHF. The CDR3 DNA sequence: TGCAGTGCCGAGAGGGTGCTTTGGGGCAATCAGCCCCAGCATTTT.

This clonotype appeared many times. The chain couples TRBV7-9 to TRBJ1-6; possibly TRBD1 for D (6 bases). Germline lookup yields CDR1 SEHNR and CDR2 FQNEAQ (reference sequence). With 4 bases removed from V and 5 bases from J, the gap between germline ends came to 15 bases. The CDR3 length is 16 residues. The CDR3 DNA reads as TGTGCCAGCAGCTCTCCACCGGGACACAATAATTCACCCCTCCACTTT. It codes for CASSSPPGHNNSPLHF.

The gene calls are TRBV20-1 and TRBJ2-3; TRBD2 is a possible D gene (6 bases). This CDR3 comprises 15 residues. Germline CDR1 is DFQATT and CDR2 is SNEGSKA (reference sequence). V lost 3 bases, J lost 2 bases, and 15 bases lay in between. The CDR3 region has the DNA TGCAGTGCTAGTCGGCTAGCGTCCTCCACAGATACGCAGTATTTT. Protein sequence: CSASRLASSTDTQYF.

CDR3: CASSVGGSDQPQHF. CDR3 in DNA: TGTGCCAGCAGCGTAGGGGGGAGCGATCAGCCCCAGCATTTT. The chain uses TRBV9 and TRBJ1-5, with D possibly TRBD1 on 5 matching bases. CDR1 SGDLS and CDR2 YYNGEE come from the germline V gene. Deletions cut 0 bases from V and 5 bases from J, with 9 bases between. The CDR3 runs 14 residues.

About this clonotype: This may be a read error: a much more frequent sequence differs by one nucleotide. This chain connects TRBV29-1 to TRBJ2-5; D is uncertain. This CDR3 spans 15 amino acids. V lost 2 bases to trimming and J lost 5 bases, with 18 bases between them. CDR1 and CDR2 (germline): SQVTM, ANQGSEA. The CDR3 loop is CSVETVQESRETQYF. DNA of the CDR3: TGCAGCGTTGAAACGGTCCAGGAGAGTCGGGAGACCCAGTACTTC.

This clonotype was picked up many times. This sequence joins TRBV5-1 and TRBJ2-2; the D is unclear. Germline values: CDR1 SGHRS, CDR2 YFSETQ. The CDR3 loop spans 16 amino acids. V was shortened by 0 bases and J by 1 base, with 10 bases between the two germline ends. The CDR3: CASSLAAGWNTGELFF. Written as DNA, the CDR3 is TGCGCCAGCAGCTTGGCCGCAGGTTGGAACACCGGGGAGCTGTTTTTT.

Only a few counts were recorded for this clonotype. V is TRBV30 and J is TRBJ1-1; no reliable D call. CDR1 and CDR2 from the germline V gene are GTSNPN and SVGIG (reference sequence). Trimming stripped 3 bases from V and 3 bases from J, with 5 bases between. The CDR3 has 11 amino acids. The DNA of the CDR3 is TGTGCCTGGAGAGTACACACTGAAGCTTTCTTT. This sequence encodes CAWRVHTEAFF.

This chain joins TRBV6-4 and TRBJ2-1, with TRBD2 identical over 11 bases. V shed 2 bases, J shed 4 bases, and the junction held 16 bases outside the gene matches. The CDR3 is made up of 20 amino acids. Germline V gene sequence: CDR1 MRHNA, CDR2 SNTAGT. The CDR3 region is CASSDHRGRLAGGWYNEQFF. The CDR3 coding sequence is TGTGCCAGCAGTGACCACAGGGGGCGGCTAGCGGGAGGATGGTACAATGAGCAGTTCTTC.

This clonotype has at least ten counts. This sequence joins TRBV28 and TRBJ2-2; maybe TRBD2 (6 bases). Trimming stripped 3 bases from V and 7 bases from J, with 12 bases between. The CDR3 extends over 14 amino acids. Per the germline V gene, CDR1 is MDHEN and CDR2 is SYDVKM. The CDR3 nucleotides read TGTGCCAGCAGTTTTACGGGAGTGGGCGGGGAGCTGTTTTTT. Protein: CASSFTGVGGELFF.